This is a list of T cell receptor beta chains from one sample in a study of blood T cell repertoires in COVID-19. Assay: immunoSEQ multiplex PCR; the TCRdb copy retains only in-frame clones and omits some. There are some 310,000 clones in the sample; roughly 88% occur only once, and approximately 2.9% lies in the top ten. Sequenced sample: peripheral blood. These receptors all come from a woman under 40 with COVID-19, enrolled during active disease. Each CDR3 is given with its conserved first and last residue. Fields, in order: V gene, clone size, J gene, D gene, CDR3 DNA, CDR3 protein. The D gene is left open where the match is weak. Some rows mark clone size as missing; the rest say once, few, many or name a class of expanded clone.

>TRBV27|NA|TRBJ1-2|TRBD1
TGTGCCAGCAGTAAAGACAGGGTGGCCATGGGCTACACCTTC
CASSKDRVAMGYTF
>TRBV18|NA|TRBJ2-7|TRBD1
TGTGCCAGCTCGTACCGGGACAGGGACCACGAGCAGTACTTC
CASSYRDRDHEQYF
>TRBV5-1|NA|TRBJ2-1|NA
TGCGCCAGCAGCATTACAGGGAACGCCTACAATGAGCAGTTCTTC
CASSITGNAYNEQFF
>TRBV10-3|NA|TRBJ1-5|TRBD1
TGTGCCATCAGAGACGGACAGGGCTACAATCAGCCCCAGCATTTT
CAIRDGQGYNQPQHF
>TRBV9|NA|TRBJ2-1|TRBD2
TGTGCCAGCAGCGTTACTAGCGGGGTTGGCAATGAGCAGTTCTTC
CASSVTSGVGNEQFF
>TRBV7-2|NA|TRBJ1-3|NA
TGTGCCAGCAGCTTAGGTGGGACACCGGGGATCGGAAACACCATATATTTT
CASSLGGTPGIGNTIYF
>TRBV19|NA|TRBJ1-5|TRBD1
TGTGCCAGTAGTACCGACAGGACAGGGGTAAGCAATCAGCCCCAGCATTTT
CASSTDRTGVSNQPQHF
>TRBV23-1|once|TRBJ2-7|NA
TGCGCCAGCAGTCAATCGGGGAGGACATATGAGCAGTACTTC
CASSQSGRTYEQYF
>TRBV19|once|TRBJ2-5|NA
TGTGCCAGTAGTATAGCAGGGTCAGAGACCCAGTACTTC
CASSIAGSETQYF
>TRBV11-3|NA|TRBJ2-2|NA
TGTGCCAGCAGCTTAGCATACCCTCTTCTAGGGGCGACGAACACCGGGGAGCTGTTTTTT
CASSLAYPLLGATNTGELFF
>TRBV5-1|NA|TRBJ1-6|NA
TGCGCCAGCAATAGCGAGAATTCACCCCTCCACTTT
CASNSENSPLHF
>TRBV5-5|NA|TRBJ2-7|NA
TGTGCCAGCAGCCCCGAGCCAGGGTACTACGAGCAGTACTTC
CASSPEPGYYEQYF
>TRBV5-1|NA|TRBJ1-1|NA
TGCGCCAGCAGCTTGGCCGCTTCGGGCACTGAAGCTTTCTTT
CASSLAASGTEAFF
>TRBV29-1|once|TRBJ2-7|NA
TGCAGCGTTACATCCCCGTCTGGTAAAAGAATCGGGGAGCAGTACTTC
CSVTSPSGKRIGEQYF
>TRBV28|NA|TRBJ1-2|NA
TGTGCCACCAGGTCTCCTTATGGCTACACCTTC
CATRSPYGYTF
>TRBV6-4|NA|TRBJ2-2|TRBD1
TGTGCCAGCAGTGGCGGACAGGGCCCCTCGGGCACCGGGGAGCTGTTTTTT
CASSGGQGPSGTGELFF
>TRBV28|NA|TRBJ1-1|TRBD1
TGTGCCAGCAGTTTATGGGTAGGGGGCAACACTGAAGCTTTCTTT
CASSLWVGGNTEAFF
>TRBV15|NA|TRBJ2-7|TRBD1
TGTGCCACCAGATCACCCCACGAGGCAGGGGGAAAATCCCACGAGCAGTACTTC
CATRSPHEAGGKSHEQYF
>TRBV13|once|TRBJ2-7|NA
TGTGCCAGCAGCAAAAGGGGGAGGGCCCTCTACGAGCAGTACTTC
CASSKRGRALYEQYF
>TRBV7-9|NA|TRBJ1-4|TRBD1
TGTGCCAGCAGCTTGCCGACAGGGCGGGCGGAAAAACTGTTTTTT
CASSLPTGRAEKLFF
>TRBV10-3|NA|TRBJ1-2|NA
TGTGCCATCAGTGAGTCTTCAGGGAACTATGGCTACACCTTC
CAISESSGNYGYTF
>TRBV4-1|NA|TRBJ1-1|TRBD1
TGCGCCAGCAGCCAAGGGGACATCAGGGGGGACACTGAAGCTTTCTTT
CASSQGDIRGDTEAFF
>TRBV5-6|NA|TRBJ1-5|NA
TGTGCCAGCAGCTTACGGGGAAATAGCAATCAGCCCCAGCATTTT
CASSLRGNSNQPQHF
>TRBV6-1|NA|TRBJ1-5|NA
TGTGCCAGCAGTGACAGGTCAAGCCAGCCCCAGCATTTT
CASSDRSSQPQHF
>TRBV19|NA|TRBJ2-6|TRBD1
TGTGCCAGTAGTAGGGACAGGCCCGGGGCCAACGTCCTGACTTTC
CASSRDRPGANVLTF